This T cell receptor beta chain comes out of a study of blood T cells in healthy people across ages. Study-wide results and caveats: Roughly linear declines in TCR beta diversity per million T cells occurred with age.

The CDR3 loop spans 14 amino acids. CDR1 and CDR2 (germline): MDHEN, SYDVKM. V was cut by 1 base and J by 8 bases, with 11 bases left in between. A second roughly 6 to 12 cycle PCR used barcoded and J-beta primers. TCRdb reprocessed the 5' RACE reads via MiXCR and lists one record per CDR3 protein. The repertoire holds 900,000 to 950,000 distinct CDR3 sequences, with roughly 28% as singletons. With regard to this clonotype: What it recognizes is unknown.

Every participating donor contributed approximately 10 milliliters of peripheral blood through a draw. These data also featured in a second study, about T cells of mothers and their children. This second study says: The sample comes from some 10 healthy Caucasian donors: mothers and children. The search for persistent microchimeric T cell clones detected none.

Sequencing was done on a sample of blood. This sequence was found in a middle-aged woman in good health. J is TRBJ1-4 and V is TRBV28; tentatively, D is TRBD1 (5 bases). The DNA of the CDR3 is TGTGCCAGCAGTTTATCAGGGTACCGGGAAAAACTGTTTTTT. It yields the protein CASSLSGYREKLFF. The variable domain in full, with the rest retrieved from reference TRBV28 and TRBJ1-4, is DVKVTQSSRYLVKRTGEKVFLECVQDMDHENMFWYRQDPGLGLRLIYFSYDVKMKEKGDIPEGYSVSREKKERFSLILESASTNQTSMYLCASSLSGYREKLFFGSGTQLSVL.